A single sample is the source of the 6 T cell receptor beta chains below, sequenced in a study of CD8 T cells in ankylosing spondylitis. From the 5' RACE reads, TCRdb called clonotypes with MiXCR, one entry per CDR3 protein. The sample includes 150,000 to 250,000 distinct CDR3 sequences, around 13% seen only once; the top ten take 15% to 20%. The sequenced sample was blood, either unsorted or a sorted T cell fraction (not recorded which). The receptors shown here come from a male donor with ankylosing spondylitis or in good health (not recorded which).

The CDR3 DNA reads as TGCGCCAGCAGTGATGCGGGTCTGAGGGAGCAGTACTTC. Protein product: CASSDAGLREQYF. The chain couples TRBV10-1 to TRBJ2-7, with D possibly matching TRBD2 (5 bases). The V gene lost 3 bases and the J gene lost 7 bases, with 13 bases spanning the gap. The CDR3 is 13 residues long. In germline, CDR1 is WNHNN, CDR2 SYGVQD (reference sequence).

V usage is TRBV11-2 and J usage is TRBJ2-1, with 10 bases aligning to TRBD2. The CDR3 totals 18 residues. Unmatched junction bases numbered 7, after V lost 0 bases and J lost 2 bases. CDR1 is SGHAT and CDR2 is FQNNGV in the germline V gene. CDR3 residues: CASSLEVSGGSAYNEQFF. The CDR3 nucleotides are TGTGCCAGCAGCTTAGAGGTTAGCGGGGGGTCCGCCTACAATGAGCAGTTCTTC.

The chain combines TRBV9 with TRBJ2-7; a possible D gene is TRBD1 (6 bases). Germline V lookup: CDR1 SGDLS, CDR2 YYNGEE. V lost 2 bases and J 3 bases, leaving 9 bases between the germline ends. This CDR3 has 13 residues. CDR3 DNA sequence: TGTGCCAGCAGCGTGGACAGTATCTACGAGCAGTACTTC. Translated: CASSVDSIYEQYF. The whole variable domain, remainder taken from reference TRBV9 and TRBJ2-7, is DSGVTQTPKHLITATGQRVTLRCSPRSGDLSVYWYQQSLDQGLQFLIQYYNGEERAKGNILERFSAQQFPDLHSELNLSSLELGDSALYFCASSVDSIYEQYFGPGTRLTVT.

This clonotype was recorded a few times. The chain recombines TRBV6-4 with TRBJ2-5, with D unclear. There are 13 residues in the CDR3. V shed 6 bases and J shed 4 bases, with 12 bases lying between them. Germline values: CDR1 MRHNA, CDR2 SNTAGT. The CDR3 region is CASSPPEPETQYF. The CDR3 DNA reads TGTGCCAGCAGCCCCCCGGAGCCAGAGACCCAGTACTTC.

The V and J genes are TRBV7-9 and TRBJ2-5; 10 positions agree with TRBD1. The CDR3 has 14 amino acids. V trimming: 5 bases; J trimming: 8 bases; junction bases outside the gene matches: 8. Germline values: CDR1 SEHNR, CDR2 FQNEAQ (reference sequence). DNA of the CDR3: TGTGCCAGCAGCCCAACCGGGACAGGGGAAACCCAGTACTTC. Residues: CASSPTGTGETQYF.

In this sample, this clonotype turned up a few times. This sequence joins TRBV4-1 and TRBJ1-2; D call uncertain. Per germline, CDR1 MGHRA and CDR2 YSYEKL. Trimming took 0 bases from V and 8 from J, leaving 10 bases between them. The CDR3 extends over 13 amino acids. The CDR3 sequence is CASSQDPAKGYTF. Here the CDR3 DNA reads TGCGCCAGCAGCCAAGATCCGGCGAAGGGCTACACCTTC.